This paragraph covers one T cell receptor beta chain sequence. These data originate in a study of T cell changes during pregnancy in multiple sclerosis. Profiling relied on immunoSEQ multiplex PCR, and the TCRdb table lists in-frame clones only, not all of them. The sample lists 65,000 to 75,000 clones, approximately 92% occurring once. Trimming took 5 bases from V and 7 from J, leaving 17 bases between them. Germline CDR1 SEHNR, CDR2 FQNEAQ (reference sequence). The CDR3 runs to 15 residues. Sequenced material: CD8+ T cells from peripheral blood mononuclear cells, taken in the third trimester of pregnancy. The TCR comes from a female donor in good health, enrolled as a control in a pregnancy study. The V call is TRBV7-9, the J call TRBJ2-2, with D possibly TRBD1 on 6 matching bases. CDR3 amino acids: CASSLSQTGHGELFF. The CDR3 DNA reads as TGTGCCAGCAGCCTGAGCCAGACAGGCCACGGGGAGCTGTTTTTT.